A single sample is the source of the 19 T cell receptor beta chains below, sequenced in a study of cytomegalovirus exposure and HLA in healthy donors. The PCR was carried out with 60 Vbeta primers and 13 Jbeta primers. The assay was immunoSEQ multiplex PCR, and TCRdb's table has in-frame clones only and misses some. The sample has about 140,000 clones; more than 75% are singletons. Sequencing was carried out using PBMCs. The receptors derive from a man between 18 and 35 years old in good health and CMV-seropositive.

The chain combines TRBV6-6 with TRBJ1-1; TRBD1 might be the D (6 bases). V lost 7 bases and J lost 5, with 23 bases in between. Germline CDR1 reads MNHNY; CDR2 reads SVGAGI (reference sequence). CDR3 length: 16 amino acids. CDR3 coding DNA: TGTGCCAGCACCTTAGGGGCAGGGGTGACGAGAACTGAAGCTTTCTTT. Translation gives CASTLGAGVTRTEAFF.

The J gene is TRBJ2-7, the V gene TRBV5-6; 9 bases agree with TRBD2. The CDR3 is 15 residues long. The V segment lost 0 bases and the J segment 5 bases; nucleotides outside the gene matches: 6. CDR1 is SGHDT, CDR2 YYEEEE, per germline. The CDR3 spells CASSLAGLAGHEQYF. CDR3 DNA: TGTGCCAGCAGCTTGGCAGGGCTAGCGGGACACGAGCAGTACTTC.

The CDR3 protein is CASSYRGYNEQFF. The CDR3 DNA follows: TGTGCCAGCAGTTATAGGGGGTACAATGAGCAGTTCTTC. The V call is TRBV6-5, the J call TRBJ2-1; D is perhaps TRBD1 (6 bases). CDR1 and CDR2 from the germline V gene are MNHEY and SVGAGI. Trimming shortened V by 3 bases and J by 4 bases, and 7 bases separated the two germline ends. CDR3 length: 13 amino acids.

The chain's CDR3 is CASSLAMGEGSYEQYF. The CDR3 coding sequence is TGCGCCAGCAGCTTGGCTATGGGGGAGGGATCCTACGAGCAGTACTTC. The chain carries TRBV5-1 and TRBJ2-7; 7 bases match TRBD2. Germline V lookup: CDR1 SGHRS, CDR2 YFSETQ. Germline trimming cut 0 bases from V and 1 base from J; bases unmatched to any gene: 7. The CDR3 has 16 residues.

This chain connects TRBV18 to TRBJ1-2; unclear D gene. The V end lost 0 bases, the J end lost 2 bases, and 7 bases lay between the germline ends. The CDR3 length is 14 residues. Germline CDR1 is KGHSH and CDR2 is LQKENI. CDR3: CASSPPEVNYGYTF. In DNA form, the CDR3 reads TGTGCCAGCTCACCACCGGAGGTCAACTATGGCTACACCTTC.

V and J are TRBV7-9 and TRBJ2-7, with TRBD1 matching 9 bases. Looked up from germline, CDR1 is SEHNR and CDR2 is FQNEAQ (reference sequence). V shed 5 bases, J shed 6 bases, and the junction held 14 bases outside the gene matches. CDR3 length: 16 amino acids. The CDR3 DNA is TGTGCCAGCAGCCCACAGGGGGCTCCAGGTCTTGGCGAGCAGTACTTC. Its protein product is CASSPQGAPGLGEQYF. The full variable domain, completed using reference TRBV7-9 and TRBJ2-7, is DTGVSQNPRHKITKRGQNVTFRCDPISEHNRLYWYRQTLGQGPEFLTYFQNEAQLEKSRLLSDRFSAERPKGSFSTLEIQRTEQGDSAMYLCASSPQGAPGLGEQYFGPGTRLTVT.

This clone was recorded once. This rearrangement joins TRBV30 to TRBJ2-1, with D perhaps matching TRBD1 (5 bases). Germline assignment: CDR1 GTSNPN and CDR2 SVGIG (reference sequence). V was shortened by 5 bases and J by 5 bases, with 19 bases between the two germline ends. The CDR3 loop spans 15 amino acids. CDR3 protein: CAWGEGDFQHNEQFF. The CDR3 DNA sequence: TGTGCCTGGGGAGAAGGGGATTTTCAGCACAATGAGCAGTTCTTC.

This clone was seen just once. The CDR3 loop reads CASTEVGAGANGYTF. The DNA of the CDR3 is TGTGCCAGCACTGAGGTGGGGGCAGGAGCGAACGGCTACACCTTC. V and J are TRBV25-1 and TRBJ1-2, with TRBD1 as a possible D gene (6 bases). The CDR3 sequence is 15 residues long. The V end was cut by 7 bases, the J end by 8 bases, with 23 bases between. Germline loops: CDR1 MGHDK, CDR2 SYGVNS.

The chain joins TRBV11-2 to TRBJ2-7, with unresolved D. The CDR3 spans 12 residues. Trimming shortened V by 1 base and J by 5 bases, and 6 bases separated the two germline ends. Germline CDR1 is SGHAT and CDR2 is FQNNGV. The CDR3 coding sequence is TGTGCCAGCAGCTTAGTAGCTAACGAGCAGTACTTC. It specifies CASSLVANEQYF.

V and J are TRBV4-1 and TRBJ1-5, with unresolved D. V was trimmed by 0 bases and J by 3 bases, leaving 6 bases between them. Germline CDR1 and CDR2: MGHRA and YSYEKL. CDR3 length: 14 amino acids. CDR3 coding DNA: TGCGCCAGCAGCCAAGACCTCCCCAATCAGCCCCAGCATTTT. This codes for CASSQDLPNQPQHF.

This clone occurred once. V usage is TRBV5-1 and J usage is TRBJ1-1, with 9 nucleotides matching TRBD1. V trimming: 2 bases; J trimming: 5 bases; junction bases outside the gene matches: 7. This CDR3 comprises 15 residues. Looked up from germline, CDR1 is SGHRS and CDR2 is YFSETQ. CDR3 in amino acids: CASSLNRGQNTEAFF. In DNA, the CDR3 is TGCGCCAGCAGCTTAAACAGGGGGCAGAATACTGAAGCTTTCTTT.

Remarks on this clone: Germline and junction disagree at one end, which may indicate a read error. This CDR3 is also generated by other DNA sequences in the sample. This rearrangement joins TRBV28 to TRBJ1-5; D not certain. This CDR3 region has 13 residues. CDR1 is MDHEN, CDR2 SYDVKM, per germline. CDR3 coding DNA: TGTGCCAGCAGTGGGGTACGGGATCAGCCCCATCATTTT. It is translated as CASSGVRDQPHHF.

CDR3 nucleotides: TGTGCCAGCAGTTCCTTTGCAGATACGCAGTATTTT. It encodes CASSSFADTQYF. This chain joins TRBV27 and TRBJ2-3; D is unclear. Germline CDR1 reads MNHEY; CDR2 reads SMNVEV (reference sequence). Trimming pared 4 bases from V and 4 bases from J, leaving 6 bases between. The CDR3 is made up of 12 amino acids.

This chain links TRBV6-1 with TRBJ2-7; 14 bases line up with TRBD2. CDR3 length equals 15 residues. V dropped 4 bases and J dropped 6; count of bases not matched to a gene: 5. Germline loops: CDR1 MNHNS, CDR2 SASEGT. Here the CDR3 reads CASSVGLAGVPEQYF. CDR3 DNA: TGTGCCAGCAGTGTGGGACTAGCGGGAGTCCCCGAGCAGTACTTC.

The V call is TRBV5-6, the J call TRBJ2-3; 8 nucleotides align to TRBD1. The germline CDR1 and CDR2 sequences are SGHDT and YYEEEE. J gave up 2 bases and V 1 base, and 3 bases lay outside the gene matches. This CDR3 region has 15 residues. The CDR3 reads CASSLNRGVTDTQYF. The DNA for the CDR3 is TGTGCCAGCAGCTTGAACAGGGGGGTCACAGATACGCAGTATTTT.

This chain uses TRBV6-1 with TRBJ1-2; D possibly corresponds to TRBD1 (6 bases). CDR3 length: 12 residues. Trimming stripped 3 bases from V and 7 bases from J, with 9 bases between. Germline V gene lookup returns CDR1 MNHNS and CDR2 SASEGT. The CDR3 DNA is TGTGCCAGCAGTGACAGGGGTGGTGGCTACACCTTC. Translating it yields CASSDRGGGYTF.

CDR3 nucleotide sequence: TGTGCCACCAGCAGAGGACCCGGGACAGCAGCTAACTATGGCTACACCTTC. This codes for CATSRGPGTAANYGYTF. The chain is built from TRBV15 and TRBJ1-2, with 7 bases aligning to TRBD1. CDR1 and CDR2 (germline): LNHNV, YYDKDF (reference sequence). The CDR3 totals 17 residues. V shed 1 base, J shed 0 bases, and the junction held 8 bases outside the gene matches.

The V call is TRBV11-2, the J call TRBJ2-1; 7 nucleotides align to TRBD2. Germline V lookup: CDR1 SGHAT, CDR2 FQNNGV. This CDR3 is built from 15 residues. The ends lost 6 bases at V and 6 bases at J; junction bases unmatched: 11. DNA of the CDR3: TGTGCCAGCAGGGGTTTAGGCGGGAGCCTCAATGAGCAGTTCTTC. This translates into CASRGLGGSLNEQFF.

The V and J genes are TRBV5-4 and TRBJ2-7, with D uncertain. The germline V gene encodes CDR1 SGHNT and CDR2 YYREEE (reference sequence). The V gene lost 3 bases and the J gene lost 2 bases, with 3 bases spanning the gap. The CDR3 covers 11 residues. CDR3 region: CASSSAYEQYF. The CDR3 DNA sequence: TGTGCCAGCAGCTCGGCCTACGAGCAGTACTTC. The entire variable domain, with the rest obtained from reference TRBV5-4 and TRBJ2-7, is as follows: ETGVTQSPTHLIKTRGQQVTLRCSSQSGHNTVSWYQQALGQGPQFIFQYYREEENGRGNFPPRFSGLQFPNYSSELNVNALELDDSALYLCASSSAYEQYFGPGTRLTVT.